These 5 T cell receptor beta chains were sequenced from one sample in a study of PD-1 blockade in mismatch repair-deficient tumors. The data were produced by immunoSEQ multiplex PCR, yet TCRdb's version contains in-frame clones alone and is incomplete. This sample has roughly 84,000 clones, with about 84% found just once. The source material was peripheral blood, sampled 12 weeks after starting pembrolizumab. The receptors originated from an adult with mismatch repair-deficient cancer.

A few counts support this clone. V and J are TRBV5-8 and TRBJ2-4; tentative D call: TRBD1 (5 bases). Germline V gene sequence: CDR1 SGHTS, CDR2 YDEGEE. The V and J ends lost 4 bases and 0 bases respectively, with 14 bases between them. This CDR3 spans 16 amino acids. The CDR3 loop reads CASSPRQLLAKNIQYF. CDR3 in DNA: TGTGCCAGCAGCCCCAGACAGCTCCTAGCCAAAAACATTCAGTACTTC.

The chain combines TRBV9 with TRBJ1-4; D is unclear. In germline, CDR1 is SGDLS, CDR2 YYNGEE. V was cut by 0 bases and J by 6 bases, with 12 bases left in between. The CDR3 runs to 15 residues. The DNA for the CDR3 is TGTGCCAGCAGCGTAGGAACTGCCGGGGATGAAAAACTGTTTTTT. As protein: CASSVGTAGDEKLFF.

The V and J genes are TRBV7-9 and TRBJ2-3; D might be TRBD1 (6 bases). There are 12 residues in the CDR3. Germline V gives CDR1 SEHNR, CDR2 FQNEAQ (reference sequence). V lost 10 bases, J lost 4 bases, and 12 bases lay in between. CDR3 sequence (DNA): TGTGCCACCCTCAGGGGTCCAGATACGCAGTATTTT. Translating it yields CATLRGPDTQYF. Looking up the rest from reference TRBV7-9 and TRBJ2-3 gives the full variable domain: DTGVSQNPRHKITKRGQNVTFRCDPISEHNRLYWYRQTLGQGPEFLTYFQNEAQLEKSRLLSDRFSAERPKGSFSTLEIQRTEQGDSAMYLCATLRGPDTQYFGPGTRLTVL.

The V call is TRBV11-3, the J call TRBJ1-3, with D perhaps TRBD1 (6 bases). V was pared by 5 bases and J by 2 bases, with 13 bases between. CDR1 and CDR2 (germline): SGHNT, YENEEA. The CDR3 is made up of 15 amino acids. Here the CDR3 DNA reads TGTGCCAGCAGCAGGAACAGGGACCCTGGAAACACCATATATTTT. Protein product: CASSRNRDPGNTIYF.

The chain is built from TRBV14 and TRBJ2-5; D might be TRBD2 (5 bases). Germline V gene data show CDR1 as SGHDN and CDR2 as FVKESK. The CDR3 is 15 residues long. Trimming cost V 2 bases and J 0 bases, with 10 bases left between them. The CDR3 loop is CASSQKFGNQETQYF. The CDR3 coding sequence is TGTGCCAGCAGCCAAAAGTTCGGGAACCAAGAGACCCAGTACTTC.